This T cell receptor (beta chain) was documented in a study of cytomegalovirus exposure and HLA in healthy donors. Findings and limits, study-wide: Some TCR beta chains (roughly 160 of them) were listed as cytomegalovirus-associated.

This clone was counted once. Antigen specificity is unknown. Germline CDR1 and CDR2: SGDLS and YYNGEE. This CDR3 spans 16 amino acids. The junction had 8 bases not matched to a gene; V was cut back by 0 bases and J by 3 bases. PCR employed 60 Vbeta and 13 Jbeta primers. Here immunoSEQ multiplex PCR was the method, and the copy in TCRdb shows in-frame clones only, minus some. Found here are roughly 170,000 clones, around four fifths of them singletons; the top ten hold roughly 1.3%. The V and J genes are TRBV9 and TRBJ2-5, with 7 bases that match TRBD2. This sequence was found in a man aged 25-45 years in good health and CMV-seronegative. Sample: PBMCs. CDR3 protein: CASSVGLAGLEETQYF. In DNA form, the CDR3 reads TGTGCCAGCAGCGTAGGACTAGCAGGCCTGGAAGAGACCCAGTACTTC.